The 16 T cell receptor beta chains below come from one sample, sequenced in a study of blood T cell repertoires in COVID-19. Repertoires were generated with immunoSEQ multiplex PCR, while TCRdb's copy carries only in-frame clones and drops some. The data contain some 120,000 clones, roughly 85% of them singletons. The sample consisted of peripheral blood. The receptors shown here come from a human donor in a cohort sampled during active COVID-19.

This clone was seen just once. This chain links TRBV10-3 with TRBJ1-1, with a possible D match to TRBD1 (5 bases). Deletions cut 7 bases from V and 0 bases from J, with 15 bases between. The germline V gene has CDR1 ENHRY and CDR2 SYGVKD. This CDR3 has 15 residues. In DNA, the CDR3 is TGTGCCATCACGGGGGGGATGGGCATGAACACTGAAGCTTTCTTT. Its translation: CAITGGMGMNTEAFF.

This clone was seen only once. The V gene is TRBV3-1 (or the pseudogene TRBV3-2), the J gene TRBJ2-7, with D tentatively TRBD1 (7 bases). Germline assignment: CDR1 LGHDT and CDR2 YNNKEL (reference sequence). This CDR3 is built from 14 residues. V was trimmed by 4 bases and J by 2 bases, leaving 12 bases between them. The CDR3 region is CASSRRGDAYEQYF. As DNA, the CDR3 is TGTGCCAGCAGCCGCAGGGGGGACGCCTACGAGCAGTACTTC.

The J gene is TRBJ2-1, the V gene TRBV7-2; 8 bases match TRBD2. Trimming at V came to 6 bases and at J to 0 bases, leaving 7 bases not matched to a gene. Germline-derived CDR1 and CDR2 are SGHTA and FQGNSA. The CDR3 length is 16 residues. The CDR3 DNA reads as TGTGCCAGCAGTAATGCCGGGACTAGCTCCTACAATGAGCAGTTCTTC. Protein sequence: CASSNAGTSSYNEQFF. The full variable domain, rest sourced from reference TRBV7-2 and TRBJ2-1, is GAGVSQSPSNKVTEKGKDVELRCDPISGHTALYWYRQSLGQGLEFLIYFQGNSAPDKSGLPSDRFSAERTGGSVSTLTIQRTQQEDSAVYLCASSNAGTSSYNEQFFGPGTRLTVL.

This clone was seen once. The rearrangement links TRBV10-3 to TRBJ1-1; perhaps TRBD1 as D (5 bases). The length of the CDR3 is 12 residues. The V end was cut by 2 bases, the J end by 7 bases, with 8 bases between. Per the germline V gene, CDR1 is ENHRY and CDR2 is SYGVKD. The DNA of the CDR3 is TGTGCCATCAGTGAGGACAGACTTGAAGCTTTCTTT. Translating it yields CAISEDRLEAFF.

Turning to this clone: This clone may be a read error of a much larger clone one base away. This chain connects TRBV2 to TRBJ2-3, with TRBD1 matching 8 bases. This CDR3 is 17 amino acids long. Looked up from germline, CDR1 is SNHLY and CDR2 is FYNNEI. The DNA of the CDR3 is TGTGCCAGCAATGAAGGTGGGACAGGACTTAACACAGATACGCAGTATTTT. The encoded protein is CASNEGGTGLNTDTQYF.

This sequence joins TRBV19 and TRBJ1-5; the D gene is possibly TRBD1 (5 bases). Per germline, CDR1 LNHDA and CDR2 SQIVND (reference sequence). V gave up 1 base and J gave up 5 bases, with 15 bases separating them. The CDR3 consists of 16 residues. CDR3 in amino acids: CASSIAEARVDQPQHF. The CDR3 region has the DNA TGTGCCAGTAGTATAGCCGAGGCCAGGGTGGATCAGCCCCAGCATTTT. Filled out from reference TRBV19 and TRBJ1-5, the complete variable domain reads DGGITQSPKYLFRKEGQNVTLSCEQNLNHDAMYWYRQDPGQGLRLIYYSQIVNDFQKGDIAEGYSVSREKKESFPLTVTSAQKNPTAFYLCASSIAEARVDQPQHFGDGTRLSIL.

CDR3 amino acids: CASSVGPFLSRSGANVLTF. The DNA of the CDR3 is TGTGCCAGCAGTGTGGGGCCTTTCCTAAGCAGGTCTGGGGCCAACGTCCTGACTTTC. The chain has TRBV6-4 and TRBJ2-6, with a tentative D call TRBD1 (5 bases). V lost 4 bases to trimming and J lost 1 base, with 20 bases between them. This CDR3 has 19 amino acids. Germline V gene data show CDR1 as MRHNA and CDR2 as SNTAGT.

The chain joins TRBV5-5 to TRBJ2-6; D unresolved. CDR3 size: 14 residues. V gave up 0 bases and J gave up 2 bases, with 3 bases separating them. CDR1 and CDR2 from the germline V gene are SGHKS and YYEKEE (reference sequence). CDR3 loop: CASSLGAGANVLTF. CDR3 nucleotide sequence: TGTGCCAGCAGCTTGGGAGCTGGGGCCAACGTCCTGACTTTC.

This chain links TRBV7-8 with TRBJ2-3; 7 positions match TRBD2. V dropped 1 base and J dropped 4; count of bases not matched to a gene: 20. The CDR3 runs 20 residues. Germline assignment: CDR1 SGHVS and CDR2 FQNEAQ. The CDR3 nucleotides read TGTGCCAGCAGCTTAGTAGTTGGGGGGGGATTTATTAGTCAAGCAGATACGCAGTATTTT. Translated: CASSLVVGGGFISQADTQYF.

The chain carries TRBV4-3 and TRBJ2-1, with D possibly being TRBD1 (5 bases). Trimming removed 3 bases at V and 9 bases at J, with 12 bases between. This CDR3 is 13 amino acids long. Germline V CDR1 and CDR2: LGHNA, YSLEER. The chain's CDR3 is CASSQGGRVEQFF. The CDR3 bases are TGCGCCAGCAGCCAGGGTGGCAGGGTTGAGCAGTTCTTC.

The rearrangement uses TRBV6-1 and TRBJ1-6, with 10 bases identical to TRBD1. The CDR3 loop spans 15 amino acids. V shed 3 bases, J shed 7 bases, and the junction held 3 bases outside the gene matches. In germline, CDR1 is MNHNS, CDR2 SASEGT. CDR3 amino acids: CASSEGQGLNSPLHF. As DNA, the CDR3 is TGTGCCAGCAGTGAGGGACAGGGGTTGAATTCACCCCTCCACTTT.

The CDR3 loop reads CASSGKTRRHEQFF. In DNA form, the CDR3 reads TGTGCCAGCAGTGGGAAGACTAGGAGGCATGAGCAGTTCTTC. The genes are TRBV27 and TRBJ2-1, with D maybe TRBD2 (6 bases). V was clipped by 5 bases and J by 8 bases, with 16 bases between them. The CDR3 is 14 amino acids. Germline loops: CDR1 MNHEY, CDR2 SMNVEV (reference sequence).

This clone was seen a handful of times. The chain links TRBV27 to TRBJ2-7; D perhaps matches TRBD1 (5 bases). The CDR3 length is 13 residues. V was shortened by 6 bases and J by 3 bases, with 12 bases between the two germline ends. Germline CDR1 is MNHEY and CDR2 is SMNVEV (reference sequence). The DNA for the CDR3 is TGTGCCAGCAGGCGATTTCAGGGCTACGAGCAGTACTTC. This codes for CASRRFQGYEQYF.

The chain is built from TRBV5-1 and TRBJ1-2; 8 bases map to TRBD1. The CDR3 extends over 13 amino acids. CDR1 is SGHRS and CDR2 is YFSETQ in the germline V gene. J gave up 4 bases and V 3 bases, and 2 bases lay outside the gene matches. The CDR3 reads CASSSDRGYGYTF. CDR3 DNA: TGCGCCAGCAGCTCAGACAGGGGCTATGGCTACACCTTC. Supplemented by reference TRBV5-1 and TRBJ1-2, the full variable domain reads KAGVTQTPRYLIKTRGQQVTLSCSPISGHRSVSWYQQTPGQGLQFLFEYFSETQRNKGNFPGRFSGRQFSNSRSEMNVSTLELGDSALYLCASSSDRGYGYTFGSGTRLTVV.

The chain employs TRBV18 and TRBJ2-7; D gene uncertain. This CDR3 has 14 residues. Trimming removed 4 bases from V and 0 bases from J, with 10 bases in between. Germline CDR1 KGHSH, CDR2 LQKENI. CDR3 in DNA: TGTGCCAGCTCACTTGAGGTGAGCTCCTACGAGCAGTACTTC. Protein: CASSLEVSSYEQYF.

The chain recombines TRBV4-1 with TRBJ2-2; 15 bases fit TRBD2. Trimming took 2 bases from V and 2 from J; bases not matched to a gene: 6. The CDR3 is 19 amino acids. Germline V lookup: CDR1 MGHRA, CDR2 YSYEKL. The CDR3 is CASSQTGTSGGINTGELFF. The CDR3 DNA reads TGCGCCAGCAGCCAAACCGGGACTAGCGGGGGGATTAACACCGGGGAGCTGTTTTTT.